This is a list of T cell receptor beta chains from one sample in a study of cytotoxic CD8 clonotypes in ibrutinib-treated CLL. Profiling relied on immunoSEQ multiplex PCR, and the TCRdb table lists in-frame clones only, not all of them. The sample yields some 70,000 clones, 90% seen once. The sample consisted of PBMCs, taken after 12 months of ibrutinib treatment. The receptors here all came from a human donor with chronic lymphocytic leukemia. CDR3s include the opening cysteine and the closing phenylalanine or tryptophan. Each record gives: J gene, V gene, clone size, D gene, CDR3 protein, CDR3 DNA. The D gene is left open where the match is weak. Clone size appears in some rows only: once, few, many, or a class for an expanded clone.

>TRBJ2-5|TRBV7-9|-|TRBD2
CASSQGLVDETQYF
TGTGCCAGCAGCCAAGGACTAGTAGATGAGACCCAGTACTTC
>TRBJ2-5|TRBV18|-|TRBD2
CASSPNTLAGGETQYF
TGTGCCAGCTCACCGAACACCCTAGCGGGCGGTGAGACCCAGTACTTC
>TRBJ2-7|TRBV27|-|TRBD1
CASSYRGRLYEQYF
TGTGCCAGCAGTTACAGGGGGCGTCTTTACGAGCAGTACTTC
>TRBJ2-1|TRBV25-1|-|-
CASSEQPFREFF
TGTGCCAGCAGTGAACAGCCTTTCAGGGAGTTCTTC
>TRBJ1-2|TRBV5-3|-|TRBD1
CARSWEGQGECGYTF
TGTGCCAGAAGCTGGGAGGGACAGGGGGAATGTGGCTACACCTTC
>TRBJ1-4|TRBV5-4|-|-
CASSSGSMEKLFF
TGTGCCAGCAGCTCGGGGAGTATGGAAAAACTGTTTTTT
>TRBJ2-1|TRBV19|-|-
CASKGPYNEQFF
TGTGCCAGTAAGGGCCCCTACAATGAGCAGTTCTTC
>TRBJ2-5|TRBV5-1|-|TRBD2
CASSPSGSLQETQYF
TGCGCCAGCAGCCCTAGCGGGAGCCTCCAAGAGACCCAGTACTTC
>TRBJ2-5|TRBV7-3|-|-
CASSESRGETQYF
TGTGCCAGCAGCGAAAGTAGGGGCGAGACCCAGTACTTC
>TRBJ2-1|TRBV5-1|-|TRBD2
CASSLGLAGEPFF
TGCGCCAGCAGCTTGGGGCTAGCGGGCGAACCCTTCTTC
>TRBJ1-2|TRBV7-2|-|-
CASSSLDLGYTF
TGTGCCAGCAGCTCCCTGGATTTAGGCTACACCTTC
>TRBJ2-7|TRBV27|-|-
CASGEGGGAYEQYF
TGTGCCAGCGGTGAGGGGGGGGGTGCCTACGAGCAGTACTTC
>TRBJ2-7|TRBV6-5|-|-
CASSYSGNAYEQYF
TGTGCCAGCAGTTACTCAGGGAACGCCTACGAGCAGTACTTC
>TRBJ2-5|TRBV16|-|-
CASSHPAQYF
TGTGCCAGCAGCCATCCGGCCCAGTACTTC
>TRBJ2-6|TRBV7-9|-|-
CASSNTGTRQSRANVLTF
TGTGCCAGCAGCAACACAGGAACCAGACAAAGTCGGGCCAACGTCCTGACTTTC
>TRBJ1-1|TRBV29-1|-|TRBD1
CSVVGQGGFWAEAFF
TGCAGCGTTGTAGGACAGGGAGGTTTTTGGGCTGAAGCTTTCTTT
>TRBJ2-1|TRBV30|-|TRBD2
CAWRGGTSGTYALGNEQFF
TGTGCCTGGAGGGGAGGGACTAGCGGGACCTACGCGTTGGGCAATGAGCAGTTCTTC
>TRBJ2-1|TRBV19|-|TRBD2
CASSIDGTSGMGRGGNYNEQFF
TGTGCCAGTAGTATAGACGGGACTAGCGGGATGGGCCGGGGGGGCAACTACAATGAGCAGTTCTTC
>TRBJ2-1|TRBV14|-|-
CASSQDITAWDEQFF
TGTGCCAGCAGCCAAGATATAACGGCCTGGGATGAGCAGTTCTTC
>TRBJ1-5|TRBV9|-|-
CASNSRGFYNQPQHF
TGTGCCAGCAATTCGAGGGGCTTTTACAATCAGCCCCAGCATTTT
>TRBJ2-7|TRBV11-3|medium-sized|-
CASSLDLVAAYEQYF
TGTGCCAGCAGCTTAGATCTCGTGGCGGCTTACGAGCAGTACTTC
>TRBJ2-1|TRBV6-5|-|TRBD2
CASRPGLAGIIEQFF
TGTGCCAGCAGGCCGGGACTAGCGGGAATCATTGAGCAGTTCTTC
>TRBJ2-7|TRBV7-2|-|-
CASSSYGGEQYF
TGTGCCAGCAGCTCCTACGGGGGCGAGCAGTACTTC
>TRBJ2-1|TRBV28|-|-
CASSLRYEQFF
TGTGCCAGCAGCCTGAGGTATGAGCAGTTCTTC
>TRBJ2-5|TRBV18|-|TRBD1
CASSPNRGPETQYF
TGTGCCAGCTCACCGAACAGGGGCCCAGAGACCCAGTACTTC
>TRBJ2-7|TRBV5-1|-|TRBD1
CASSFGQGADEQYF
TGCGCCAGCAGCTTCGGACAGGGGGCGGACGAGCAGTACTTC
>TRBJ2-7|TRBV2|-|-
CASSAIFYEQYF
TGTGCCAGCAGTGCTATATTCTACGAGCAGTACTTC
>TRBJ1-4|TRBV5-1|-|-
CASSIGTTNEKLFF
TGCGCCAGCAGCATCGGGACAACTAATGAAAAACTGTTTTTT
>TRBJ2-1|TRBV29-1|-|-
CSVAGTTASEQFF
TGCAGCGTTGCAGGGACAACGGCTTCTGAGCAGTTCTTC
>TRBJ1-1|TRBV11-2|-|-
CASSPFRQDPGTEAFF
TGTGCCAGCAGCCCGTTTAGACAGGATCCGGGCACTGAAGCTTTCTTT
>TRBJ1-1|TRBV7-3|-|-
CASSRLGGSPEAFF
TGTGCCAGCAGCCGATTAGGGGGATCCCCTGAAGCTTTCTTT
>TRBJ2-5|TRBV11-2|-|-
CASSLEFGLETQYF
TGTGCCAGCAGCTTAGAGTTCGGGTTGGAGACCCAGTACTTC
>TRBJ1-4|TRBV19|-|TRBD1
CASSIGQGALNEKLFF
TGTGCCAGTAGTATTGGACAGGGGGCCCTTAATGAAAAACTGTTTTTT
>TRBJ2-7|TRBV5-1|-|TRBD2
CASRGNAGEASGEQYF
TGCGCCAGCAGGGGGAATGCGGGAGAGGCAAGTGGGGAGCAGTACTTC
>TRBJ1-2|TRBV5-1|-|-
CASSPDFDGYTF
TGCGCCAGCAGCCCGGATTTCGATGGCTACACCTTC
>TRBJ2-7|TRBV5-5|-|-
CASSSQMAEGEQYF
TGTGCCAGCAGCTCCCAGATGGCGGAGGGGGAGCAGTACTTC
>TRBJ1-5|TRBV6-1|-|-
CASIPPGSNQPQHF
TGTGCCAGCATCCCCCCAGGGAGCAATCAGCCCCAGCATTTT
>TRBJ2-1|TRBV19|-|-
CASSEMGTYNEQFF
TGTGCCAGTAGCGAGATGGGTACTTACAATGAGCAGTTCTTC
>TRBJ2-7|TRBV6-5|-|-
CASKGWGQASYEQYF
TGTGCCAGCAAGGGGTGGGGACAAGCCTCCTACGAGCAGTACTTC
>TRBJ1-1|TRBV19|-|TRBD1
CASTGTGQDFTEAFF
TGTGCCAGTACTGGCACGGGACAGGATTTTACTGAAGCTTTCTTT
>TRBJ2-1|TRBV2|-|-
CASRPIGQYRKQSGFF
TGTGCCAGCAGGCCAATTGGACAGTACAGGAAACAATCGGGGTTCTTC
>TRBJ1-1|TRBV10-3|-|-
CAISHEGAEAFF
TGTGCCATCTCCCACGAGGGCGCTGAAGCTTTCTTT
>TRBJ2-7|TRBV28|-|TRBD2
CASSLGLLAGDHEQYF
TGTGCCAGCAGTTTAGGGCTACTAGCGGGAGACCACGAGCAGTACTTC
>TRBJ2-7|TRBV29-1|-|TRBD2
CSVLITSGRTYEQYF
TGCAGCGTCCTCATTACTAGCGGGAGGACTTACGAGCAGTACTTC
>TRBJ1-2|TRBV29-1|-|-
CSVDGLRYGYTF
TGCAGCGTTGATGGTCTCCGTTATGGCTACACCTTC
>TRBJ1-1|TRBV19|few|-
CASSIRAGATEAFF
TGTGCCAGTAGTATAAGAGCGGGAGCCACTGAAGCTTTCTTT
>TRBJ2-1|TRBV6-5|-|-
CASRRGPHNEQFF
TGTGCCAGCAGAAGGGGACCGCACAATGAGCAGTTCTTC
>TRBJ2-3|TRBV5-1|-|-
CASSLARTGGTDTQYF
TGCGCCAGCAGCTTGGCCCGTACGGGGGGCACAGATACGCAGTATTTT
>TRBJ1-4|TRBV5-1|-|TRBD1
CASSPDRGEREKLFF
TGCGCCAGCAGCCCGGACAGGGGGGAGAGGGAAAAACTGTTTTTT
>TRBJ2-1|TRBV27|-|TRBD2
CASRWGLNKKREFF
TGTGCCAGCAGGTGGGGACTAAACAAAAAGCGTGAGTTCTTC
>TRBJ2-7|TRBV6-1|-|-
CASSPMGGSYEQYF
TGTGCCAGCAGTCCCATGGGGGGCTCCTACGAGCAGTACTTC
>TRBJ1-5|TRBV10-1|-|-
CASSTGINQPQHF
TGCGCCAGCAGTACAGGTATCAATCAGCCCCAGCATTTT